The rows below give T cell receptor beta chains drawn from one sample of a study of shared clonotypes between healthy human individuals. Measured with immunoSEQ multiplex PCR; TCRdb has only the in-frame clones, and not every one. The repertoire holds 1,100,000 or so clones, with approximately 78% as singletons. The specimen was memory CD4+ T cells from PBMCs. Every receptor here comes from a man aged 18 to 35 in good health. Some clones in this sample may be carry-over from other donors' samples. Both conserved end residues are part of each CDR3. D genes are given only for firm matches. Rows give clone size only sometimes, using once, few, many, or a class for an expanded clone.

-	TRBV28	-	TRBJ1-1	CASSSPRGGDDTEAFF	TGTGCCAGCAGCTCACCCCGGGGGGGGGATGACACTGAAGCTTTCTTT
-	TRBV11-2	-	TRBJ2-7	CASSSLRRQDSTTYEQYF	TGTGCCAGCAGCTCCCTCCGTAGACAGGACTCAACCACCTACGAGCAGTACTTC
-	TRBV19	-	TRBJ1-2	CASSIALRNGYTF	TGTGCCAGTAGTATAGCTCTCCGTAATGGCTACACCTTC
-	TRBV5-1	TRBD1	TRBJ2-3	CASSPGDSESTDTQYF	TGCGCCAGCAGCCCAGGGGACAGCGAGAGCACAGATACGCAGTATTTT
-	TRBV28	-	TRBJ2-1	CASSLNYNEQFF	TGTGCCAGCAGTCTCAACTACAATGAGCAGTTCTTC
-	TRBV18	TRBD1	TRBJ2-5	CASSTDRGRRETQYF	TGTGCCAGCTCAACCGACAGGGGGCGCCGGGAGACCCAGTACTTC
once	TRBV23-1	-	TRBJ2-7	CASSHAIRGPYEQYF	TGCGCCAGCAGTCATGCAATCCGGGGCCCCTACGAGCAGTACTTC
-	TRBV7-8	-	TRBJ2-2	CASSPGLSTGELFF	TGTGCCAGCAGCCCGGGACTCTCCACCGGGGAGCTGTTTTTT
once	TRBV5-4	-	TRBJ2-7	CASSLGTNPYEQYF	TGTGCCAGCAGCTTGGGTACTAACCCCTACGAGCAGTACTTC
-	TRBV6-6	-	TRBJ1-4	CASSAVGAGEKLFF	TGTGCCAGCAGCGCGGTGGGCGCTGGGGAAAAACTGTTTTTT
-	TRBV7-9	-	TRBJ1-1	CASSLMAGTTEAFF	TGTGCCAGCAGCTTAATGGCGGGGACCACTGAAGCTTTCTTT
-	TRBV6-1	-	TRBJ2-2	CASNQGSFATGELFF	TGTGCGTCAAACCAGGGTAGTTTCGCCACCGGGGAGCTGTTTTTT
-	TRBV7-3	-	TRBJ2-2	CASSLGSSGELFF	TGTGCCAGCAGCTTAGGGTCGAGCGGGGAGCTGTTTTTT
-	TRBV4-2	-	TRBJ2-3	CASSQGIASADTQYF	TGTGCCAGCAGCCAAGGTATAGCTAGCGCAGATACGCAGTATTTT
once	TRBV28	TRBD2	TRBJ2-7	CASSFPTSGSYEQYF	TGTGCCAGCAGTTTCCCGACTAGCGGGAGTTACGAGCAGTACTTC
-	TRBV28	TRBD1	TRBJ1-3	CASSFDPRGASGNTIYF	TGTGCCAGCAGTTTTGACCCCAGGGGGGCTTCTGGAAACACCATATATTTT
-	TRBV6-9	-	TRBJ2-3	CASKDSKQYF	TGTGCCAGCAAGGACAGTAAGCAGTATTTT
once	TRBV18	TRBD2	TRBJ2-1	CASSPGGSSYNEQFF	TGTGCCAGCTCACCAGGCGGGAGCTCCTACAATGAGCAGTTCTTC
-	TRBV5-6	-	TRBJ2-2	CASSLVGINTGELFF	TGTGCCAGCAGCTTGGTAGGGATCAACACCGGGGAGCTGTTTTTT
-	TRBV11-2	-	TRBJ2-7	CASSFVQGGNEQYF	TGTGCCAGCAGCTTTGTACAGGGTGGGAACGAGCAGTACTTC
-	TRBV6-5	-	TRBJ1-2	CASRAPYGYTF	TGTGCCAGCAGGGCCCCCTATGGCTACACCTTC
-	TRBV7-3	-	TRBJ2-7	CASSRSGGNEQYF	TGTGCCAGCAGCCGATCTGGGGGGAACGAGCAGTACTTC